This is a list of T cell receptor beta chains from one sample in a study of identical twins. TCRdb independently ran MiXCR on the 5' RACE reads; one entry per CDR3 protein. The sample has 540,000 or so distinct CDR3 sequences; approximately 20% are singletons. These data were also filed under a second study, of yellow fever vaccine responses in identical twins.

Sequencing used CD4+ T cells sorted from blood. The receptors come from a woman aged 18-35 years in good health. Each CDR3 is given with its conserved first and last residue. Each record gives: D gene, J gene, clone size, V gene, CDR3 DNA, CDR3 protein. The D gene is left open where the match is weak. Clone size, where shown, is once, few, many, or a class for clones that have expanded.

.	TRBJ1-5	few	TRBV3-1	TGTGCCAGCAGCCAAGGTGATAGCAATCAGCCCCAGCATTTT	CASSQGDSNQPQHF
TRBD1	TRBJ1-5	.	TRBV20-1	TGCAGTGCTATAAAGACAGGGAAGATTATCAATCAGCCCCAGCATTTT	CSAIKTGKIINQPQHF
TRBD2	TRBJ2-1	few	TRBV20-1	TGCAGTGCTTCCGGGACTAGTTCCCACCCCGACAATGAGCAGTTCTTC	CSASGTSSHPDNEQFF
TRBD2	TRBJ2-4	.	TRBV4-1	TGCGCCAGCAGCCAAGGCCCCCCCATAGCGGGGGGGAAAAACATTCAGTACTTC	CASSQGPPIAGGKNIQYF
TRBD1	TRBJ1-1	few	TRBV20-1	TGCAGTGCTACCGGGACAGCGAACACTGAAGCTTTCTTT	CSATGTANTEAFF
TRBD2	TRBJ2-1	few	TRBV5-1	TGCGCCAGCAGCTATTCGGCTAGCGGGGGGGCGACGGAGCAGTTCTTC	CASSYSASGGATEQFF
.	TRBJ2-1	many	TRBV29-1	TGCAGCGTCCAAACGACGGTGCAGTTCTTC	CSVQTTVQFF
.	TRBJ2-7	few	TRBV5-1	TGCGCCAGCAGTGAAGGAGTGGCATCCTACGAGCAGTACTTC	CASSEGVASYEQYF
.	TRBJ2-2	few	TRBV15	TGTGCCACCAGCAGACAGTACACCGGGGAGCTGTTTTTT	CATSRQYTGELFF
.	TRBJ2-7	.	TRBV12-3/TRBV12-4	TGTGCCAGCAGTCCCCTTCCCTACGAGCAGTACTTC	CASSPLPYEQYF
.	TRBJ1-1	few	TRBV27	TGTGCCAGCAGTCTAAGAAGTTACACTGAAGCTTTCTTT	CASSLRSYTEAFF
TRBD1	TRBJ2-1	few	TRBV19	TGTGCCAGTACCAGACAGGGAAGCTCCTACAATGAGCAGTTCTTC	CASTRQGSSYNEQFF
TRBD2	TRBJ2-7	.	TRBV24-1	TGTGCCACCAGTGGTGCGACTAGCGCCGACTACGAGCAGTACTTC	CATSGATSADYEQYF
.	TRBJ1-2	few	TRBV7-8	TGTGCCAGCAGTGAAACTGGGCCTTACCCTGGTAAAAGAGTTAACTATGGCTACACCTTC	CASSETGPYPGKRVNYGYTF
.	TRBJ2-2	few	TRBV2	TGTGCCAGCAGTGTTGTGGGTTTGACTGGGAACACCGGGGAGCTGTTTTTT	CASSVVGLTGNTGELFF
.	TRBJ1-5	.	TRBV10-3	TGTGCCATCAGTTTAACAGATAGCAATCAGCCCCAGCATTTT	CAISLTDSNQPQHF
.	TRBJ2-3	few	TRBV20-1	TGCAGTGCCACAGACAGCGGCGGCACAGATACGCAGTATTTT	CSATDSGGTDTQYF
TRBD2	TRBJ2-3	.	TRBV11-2	TGTGCCAGCAGCCCCGAGACTAGCGGGATCACAGATACGCAGTATTTT	CASSPETSGITDTQYF
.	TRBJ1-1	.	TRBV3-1	TGTGCCAGCAGCCAACAGGGGCTGGGCACTGAAGCTTTCTTT	CASSQQGLGTEAFF
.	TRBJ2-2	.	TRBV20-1	TGCAGTGCTAGAAGATCTGGGAACACCGGGGAGCTGTTTTTT	CSARRSGNTGELFF
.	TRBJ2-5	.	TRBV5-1	TGCGCCAGCAGCTTGCGGGACGGGAAAGAGACCCAGTACTTC	CASSLRDGKETQYF
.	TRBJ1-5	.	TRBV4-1	TGCGCCAGCAGCCACCACCAGGGCAATCAGCCCCAGCATTTT	CASSHHQGNQPQHF
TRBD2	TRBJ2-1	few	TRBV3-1	TGTGCCAGCAGCCATCTAGCGGGGCGTTTCGATGAGCAGTTCTTC	CASSHLAGRFDEQFF
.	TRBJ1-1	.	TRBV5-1	TGCGCCAGCGGGTCCGACGGTTACACTGAAGCTTTCTTT	CASGSDGYTEAFF
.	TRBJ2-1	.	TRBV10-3	TGTGCCATCAGTGAAACGCAATTTCGACTAGATGCGAACAATGAGCAGTTCTTC	CAISETQFRLDANNEQFF
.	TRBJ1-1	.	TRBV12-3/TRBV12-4	TGTGCCAGCAGTCCCTCACGAGGGCATGAAGCTTTCTTT	CASSPSRGHEAFF
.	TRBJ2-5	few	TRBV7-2	TGTGCCAGCAGCTTAGTGTGGGCTACACTGAAAGAGACCCAGTACTTC	CASSLVWATLKETQYF
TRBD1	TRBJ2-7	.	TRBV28	TGTGCCAGCACCGGCAGGGGGTACGAGCAGTACTTC	CASTGRGYEQYF
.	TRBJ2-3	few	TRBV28	TGTGCCAGCCGCGTGCCGAGCACAGATACGCAGTATTTT	CASRVPSTDTQYF
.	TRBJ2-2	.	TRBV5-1	TGCGCCAGCAGCCCGGGACGGACCGGGGAGCTGTTTTTT	CASSPGRTGELFF
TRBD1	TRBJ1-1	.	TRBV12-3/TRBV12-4	TGTGCCAGCAGTTCCCCGACAGGGGCTGAAGCTTTCTTT	CASSSPTGAEAFF
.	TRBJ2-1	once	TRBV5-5	TGTGCCAGCAGCCCGGGACCCCAAGGCTACAATGAGCAGTTCTTC	CASSPGPQGYNEQFF
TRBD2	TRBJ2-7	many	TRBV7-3	TGTGCCAGCAGCCCCATAGCGGGAGGGTACGAGCAGTACTTC	CASSPIAGGYEQYF
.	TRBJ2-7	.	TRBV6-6	TGTGCCAGCAGTTCTGGACCAACCTACGAGCAGTACTTC	CASSSGPTYEQYF